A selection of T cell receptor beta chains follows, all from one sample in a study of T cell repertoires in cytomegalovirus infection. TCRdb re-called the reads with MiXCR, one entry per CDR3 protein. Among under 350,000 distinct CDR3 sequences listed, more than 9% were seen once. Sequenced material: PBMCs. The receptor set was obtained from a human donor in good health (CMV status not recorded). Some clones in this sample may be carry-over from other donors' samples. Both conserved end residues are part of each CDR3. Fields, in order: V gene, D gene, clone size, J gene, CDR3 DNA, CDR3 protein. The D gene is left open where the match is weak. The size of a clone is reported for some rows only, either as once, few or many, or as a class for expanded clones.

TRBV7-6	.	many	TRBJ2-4	TGTGCCAGCAGCCCCTTCACAGGGTCAAACATTCAGTACTTC	CASSPFTGSNIQYF
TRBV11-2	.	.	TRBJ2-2	TGTGCCAGCAGCTTTTCCAGGGGTTCCGGGGAGCTGTTTTTT	CASSFSRGSGELFF
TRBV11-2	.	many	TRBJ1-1	TGTGCCAGCAGCCCGAGGGTGCCGGGAAAGAACACTGAAGCTTTCTTT	CASSPRVPGKNTEAFF
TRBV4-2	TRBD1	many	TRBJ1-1	TGTGCCAGCAGCCAAGATGGGACAGGGCGGACTGAAGCTTTCTTT	CASSQDGTGRTEAFF
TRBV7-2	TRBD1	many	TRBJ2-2	TGTGCCAGCAGCTCGGGACAGGGACCCACCGGGGAGCTGTTTTTT	CASSSGQGPTGELFF
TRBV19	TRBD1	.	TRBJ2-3	TGTGCCACCAGGACAGGGGCGGGAGATACGCAGTATTTT	CATRTGAGDTQYF
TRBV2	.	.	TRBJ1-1	TGTGCCAGCAGGGTTAGGGTAAACACTGAAGCTTTCTTT	CASRVRVNTEAFF
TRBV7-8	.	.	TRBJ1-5	TGTGCCAGCAAGCATAACGGGAAAAATCAGCCCCAGCATTTT	CASKHNGKNQPQHF
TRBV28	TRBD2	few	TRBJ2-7	TGTGCCAGCAGTTCACCGGGACTAGCGGGACCCATGGAGCAGTACTTC	CASSSPGLAGPMEQYF
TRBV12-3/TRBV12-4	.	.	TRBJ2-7	TGTGCCAGCATCGCCTCAGGGGCAGGAAGCTACGAGCAGTACTTC	CASIASGAGSYEQYF
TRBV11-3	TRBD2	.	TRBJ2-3	TGTGCCAGCAGCCTCGGGACTAACCCCTTCACAGATACGCAGTATTTT	CASSLGTNPFTDTQYF
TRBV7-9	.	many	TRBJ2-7	TGTGCCAGCAGCTTAGAGCAGATACCTTACGAGCAGTACTTC	CASSLEQIPYEQYF
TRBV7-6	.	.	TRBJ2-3	TGTGCCAGCAGCCAAACGGGGACACCGAGGGATACGCAGTATTTT	CASSQTGTPRDTQYF
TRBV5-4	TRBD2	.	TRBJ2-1	TGTGCCAGCAGCTTGAGACTAGCGGGGGGATCCTACAATGAGCAGTTCTTC	CASSLRLAGGSYNEQFF
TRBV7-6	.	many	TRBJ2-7	TGTGCCAGCAGCGCTGGTCCGGGATCCCCCTCCTACGAGCAGTACTTC	CASSAGPGSPSYEQYF
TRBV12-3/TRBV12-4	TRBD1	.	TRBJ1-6	TGTGCCAGCAGTTCGACAGGGGGCGGGAGTTCACCCCTCCACTTT	CASSSTGGGSSPLHF
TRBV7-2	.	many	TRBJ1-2	TGTGCCAGCAGCTCGAGGGGGTGGGACTACGGCTACACCTTC	CASSSRGWDYGYTF
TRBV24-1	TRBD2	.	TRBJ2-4	TGTGCCACCAGCCCCGGGAGCGTCCTGGGGGGGAACATTCAGTACTTC	CATSPGSVLGGNIQYF
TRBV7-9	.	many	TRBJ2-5	TGTGCCAGCAGCTTAGTTTCAGCGGAGACCCAGTACTTC	CASSLVSAETQYF
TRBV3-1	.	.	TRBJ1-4	TGTGCCAGCAGCCAAATTAATGAAAAACTGTTTTTT	CASSQINEKLFF
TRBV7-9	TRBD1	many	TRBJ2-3	TGTGCCAGCAGCGACCTAGGACAGGCGAAAGATACGCAGTATTTT	CASSDLGQAKDTQYF
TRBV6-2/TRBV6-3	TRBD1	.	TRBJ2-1	TGTGCCAGCAGTAACCGGGACAGGGGCAACAATGAGCAGTTCTTC	CASSNRDRGNNEQFF
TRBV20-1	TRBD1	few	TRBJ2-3	TGCAGTGCTGGCCCTACGACAGGGGCGGTGACAGATACGCAGTATTTT	CSAGPTTGAVTDTQYF
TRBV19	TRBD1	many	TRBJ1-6	TGTGCCAGTAGTATTACAGGGGGACAGAGCTCCTATAATTCACCCCTCCACTTT	CASSITGGQSSYNSPLHF
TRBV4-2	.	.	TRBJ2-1	TGTGCCAGCAGCCAAGAGGGGGGGGCCGGGGACAATGAGCAGTTCTTC	CASSQEGGAGDNEQFF
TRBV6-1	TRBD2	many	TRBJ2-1	TGTGCCAGCAGGTGGACTAGCGGGGGGAATGAGCAGTTCTTC	CASRWTSGGNEQFF
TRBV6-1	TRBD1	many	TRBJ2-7	TGTGCCAGCAGATGGACAGGGTCCGACGAGCAGTACTTC	CASRWTGSDEQYF
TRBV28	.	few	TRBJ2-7	TGTGCCAGCAGTTTCGGTCGTTACGAGCAGTACTTC	CASSFGRYEQYF
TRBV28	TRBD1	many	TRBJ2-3	TGTGCCACCACCACAGGGGGCGCCAGAGATACGCAGTATTTT	CATTTGGARDTQYF
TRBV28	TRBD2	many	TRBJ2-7	TGTGCCAGCAGCCCCGGGACTAGCGTTTCCTACGAGCAGTACTTC	CASSPGTSVSYEQYF
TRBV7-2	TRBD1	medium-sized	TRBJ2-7	TGTGCCAGCAGCTCGACACGGACAGGGGGTTACGAGCAGTACTTC	CASSSTRTGGYEQYF
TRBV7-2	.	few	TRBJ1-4	TGTGCCAGCAGCTTCCGGGGGGGTAATGAAAAACTGTTTTTT	CASSFRGGNEKLFF
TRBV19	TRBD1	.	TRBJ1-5	TGTGCCAGTCAATATGGGACAGGGGGCGGTCAGCCCCAGCATTTT	CASQYGTGGGQPQHF
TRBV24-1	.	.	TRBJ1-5	TGTGCCACCAGTGATTGGGAGAATCAGCCCCAGCATTTT	CATSDWENQPQHF
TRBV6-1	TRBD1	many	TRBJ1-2	TGTGCCAGCAGTTATCCACAGGGGCAGGGTGGCTACACCTTC	CASSYPQGQGGYTF
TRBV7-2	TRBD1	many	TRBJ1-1	TGTGCCAGCAGCCCCCGATCGGGACAGGGGAATCCCGCCTCCGAAGCTTTCTTT	CASSPRSGQGNPASEAFF
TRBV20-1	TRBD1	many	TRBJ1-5	TGCAGTGCTAATAGGGACAGGGGGTCGGTTGCAAATCAGCCCCAGCATTTT	CSANRDRGSVANQPQHF
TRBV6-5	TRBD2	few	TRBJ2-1	TGTGCCAGCAGGGTCCAACAACTAGCGGGGTACAATGAGCAGTTCTTC	CASRVQQLAGYNEQFF
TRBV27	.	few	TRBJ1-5	TGTGCCAGCAGTCCAGTACAGGGACATCAGCCCCAGCATTTT	CASSPVQGHQPQHF
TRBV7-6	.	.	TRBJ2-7	TGTGCCAGCAGCTCAGGGGGCGGGAGAGGGTACGAGCAGTACTTC	CASSSGGGRGYEQYF
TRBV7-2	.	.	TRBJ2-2	TGTGCCAGCAGCTTAGCGCAACGTCCCGGGGAGCTGTTTTTT	CASSLAQRPGELFF